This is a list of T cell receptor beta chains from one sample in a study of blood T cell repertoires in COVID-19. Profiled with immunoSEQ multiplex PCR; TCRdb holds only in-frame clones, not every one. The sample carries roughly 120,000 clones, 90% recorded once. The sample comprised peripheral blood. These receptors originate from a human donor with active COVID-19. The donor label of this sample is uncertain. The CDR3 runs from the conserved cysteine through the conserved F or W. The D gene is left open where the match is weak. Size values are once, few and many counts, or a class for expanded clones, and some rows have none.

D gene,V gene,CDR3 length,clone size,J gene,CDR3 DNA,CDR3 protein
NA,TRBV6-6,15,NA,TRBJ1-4,TGTGCCAGCAGTTACTCCCTGACAGGCTCAGGAAAACTGTTTTTT,CASSYSLTGSGKLFF
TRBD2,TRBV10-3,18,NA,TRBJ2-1,TGTGCCATCAGCGACAGCATACTAGCGGGGTCTACCTACAATGAGCAGTTCTTC,CAISDSILAGSTYNEQFF
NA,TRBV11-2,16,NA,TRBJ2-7,TGTGCCAGCAGCGTAACCCAGGGTAGGACCGCCGGCGAGCAGTACTTC,CASSVTQGRTAGEQYF
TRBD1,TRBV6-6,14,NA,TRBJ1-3,TGTGCCAGCACCTCAAGGGGGCTCGGAAACACCATATATTTT,CASTSRGLGNTIYF
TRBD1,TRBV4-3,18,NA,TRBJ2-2,TGCGCCAGCAGCCAAGAACCTCCGGGACAGGTATTCACCGGGGAGCTGTTTTTT,CASSQEPPGQVFTGELFF
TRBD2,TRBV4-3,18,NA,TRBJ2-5,TGCGCCAGCAGCCAAGAACTAGCGGGGGGGCGGGAAAGAGAGACCCAGTACTTC,CASSQELAGGRERETQYF
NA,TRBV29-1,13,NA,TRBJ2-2,TGCAGCGTTTCGGGAGCTAGGACCGGGGAGCTGTTTTTT,CSVSGARTGELFF
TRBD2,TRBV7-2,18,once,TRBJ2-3,TGTGCCAGCAGCTTAGTTCAACAGCGGGGGGGCCATAGAGATACGCAGTATTTT,CASSLVQQRGGHRDTQYF
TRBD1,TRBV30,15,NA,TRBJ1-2,TGTGCCTGGAGGGCATACGGGACAGTTAACTATGGCTACACCTTC,CAWRAYGTVNYGYTF
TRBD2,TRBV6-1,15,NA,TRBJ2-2,TGTGCCAGCAGTGAAAGCGGGGGGGACACCGGGGAGCTGTTTTTT,CASSESGGDTGELFF
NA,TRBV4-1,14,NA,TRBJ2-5,TGCGCCAGCAGCCCCCGGACAGTCCAAGAGACCCAGTACTTC,CASSPRTVQETQYF
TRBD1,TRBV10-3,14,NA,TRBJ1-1,TGTGCCATCAGTAATCAGGGGGCGAACACTGAAGCTTTCTTT,CAISNQGANTEAFF
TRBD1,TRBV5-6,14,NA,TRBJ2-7,TGTGCCAGCAGCCGAACAGGGGGTTCCTACGAGCAGTACTTC,CASSRTGGSYEQYF
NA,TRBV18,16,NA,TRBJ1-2,TGTGCCAGCTCACCGAGCGTACCCTCCTCTAACTATGGCTACACCTTC,CASSPSVPSSNYGYTF
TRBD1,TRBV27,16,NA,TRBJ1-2,TGTGCCAGCAGTCCAACCCGGGCAGGGGGATTCTATGGCTACACCTTC,CASSPTRAGGFYGYTF
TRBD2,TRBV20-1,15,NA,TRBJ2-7,TGCAGTGCTAGTACGGGCGGGGGTCTCTCCTACGAGCAGTACTTC,CSASTGGGLSYEQYF
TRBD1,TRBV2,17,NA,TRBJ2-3,TGTGCCAGCAGTGCCGGGACAGGGACCTCTAGCACAGATACGCAGTATTTT,CASSAGTGTSSTDTQYF
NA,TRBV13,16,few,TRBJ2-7,TGTGCCAGCAGCAACCAACTGACAGGAGCTCGCTACGAGCAGTACTTC,CASSNQLTGARYEQYF
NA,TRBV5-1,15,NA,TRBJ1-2,TGCGCCAGCAGCTTGAGTGGCAGTACTAACTATGGCTACACCTTC,CASSLSGSTNYGYTF
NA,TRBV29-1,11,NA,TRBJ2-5,TGCAGCGTTGCCCGCGGGGCGACCCAGTACTTC,CSVARGATQYF
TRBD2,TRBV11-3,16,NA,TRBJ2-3,TGTGCCAGCAGCTCCCGCTCCGGGGGGGCTGCAGATACGCAGTATTTT,CASSSRSGGAADTQYF
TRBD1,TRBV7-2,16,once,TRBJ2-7,TGTGCCAGCAGCTTAGGGGGACAGGGGGCCTCCTACGAGCAGTACTTC,CASSLGGQGASYEQYF
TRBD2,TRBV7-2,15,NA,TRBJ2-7,TGTGCCAGCAGCCACAGGACTAGCGGAGTATACGAGCAGTACTTC,CASSHRTSGVYEQYF
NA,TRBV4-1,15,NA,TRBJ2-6,TGCGCCAGCAGCCAAGGGGGGGCTGGGGCCAACGTCCTGACTTTC,CASSQGGAGANVLTF
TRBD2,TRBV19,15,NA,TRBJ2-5,TGTGCCAGTAGAAGGACTAGCGGGGTACGGGAGACCCAGTACTTC,CASRRTSGVRETQYF
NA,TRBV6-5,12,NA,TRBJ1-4,TGTGCCAGCAGTCCCATAGCTGAAAAACTGTTTTTT,CASSPIAEKLFF
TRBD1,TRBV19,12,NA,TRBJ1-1,TGTGCCAGTAGTCCAGGGACAGCTGAAGCTTTCTTT,CASSPGTAEAFF
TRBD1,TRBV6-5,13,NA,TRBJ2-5,TGTGCCAGCAGTCAGGGACAGGGTGAGACCCAGTACTTC,CASSQGQGETQYF
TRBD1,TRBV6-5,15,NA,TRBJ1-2,TGTGCCAGCAGTTACGAATCAGGGGGGAACTATGGCTACACCTTC,CASSYESGGNYGYTF
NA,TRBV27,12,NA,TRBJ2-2,TGTGCCAGCATGGTAGTCTCCGGGGAGCTGTTTTTT,CASMVVSGELFF
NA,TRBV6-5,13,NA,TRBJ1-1,TGTGCCAGCAGTTACCCCGGTCGGGGGGAGGCTTTCTTT,CASSYPGRGEAFF
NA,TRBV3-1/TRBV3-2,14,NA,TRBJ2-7,TGTGCCAGCAGCTACCATGACAGGTCCTACGAGCAGTACTTC,CASSYHDRSYEQYF
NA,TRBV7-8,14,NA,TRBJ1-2,TGTGCCAGCAGCTTAGGGCCGTCTCCCTATGGCTACACCTTC,CASSLGPSPYGYTF
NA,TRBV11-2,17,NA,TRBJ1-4,TGTGCCAGCAGCCGAGGCCAACTGGTGACAACTAATGAAAAACTGTTTTTT,CASSRGQLVTTNEKLFF
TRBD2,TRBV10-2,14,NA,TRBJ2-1,TGCGCCAGCAGTGGACTAGCGGGGTCCAATGAGCAGTTCTTC,CASSGLAGSNEQFF
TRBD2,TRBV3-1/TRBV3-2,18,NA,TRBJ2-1,TGTGCCAGCAGCCAAGAACCCCCGCTAGCGGGGGGCTCGAATGAGCAGTTCTTC,CASSQEPPLAGGSNEQFF
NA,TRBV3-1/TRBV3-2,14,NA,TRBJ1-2,TGTGCCAGCAGCCAAGTCGAGGGGGAGAAGGGCTACACCTTC,CASSQVEGEKGYTF
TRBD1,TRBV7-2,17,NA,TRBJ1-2,TGTGCCAGCAGCGCCTCCGGGGACAGGACAGCTAACTATGGCTACACCTTC,CASSASGDRTANYGYTF
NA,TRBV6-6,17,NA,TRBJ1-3,TGTGCCAGCAGTCGAACCGGGACTTCTAGCTCTGGAAACACCATATATTTT,CASSRTGTSSSGNTIYF
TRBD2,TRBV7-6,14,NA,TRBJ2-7,TGTGCCAGCAGCGGCTCCGGGACTAGTTACGAGCAGTACTTC,CASSGSGTSYEQYF
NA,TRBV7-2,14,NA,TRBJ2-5,TGTGCCAGCAGCTTAGCGGGGGGGCGCGAGACCCAGTACTTC,CASSLAGGRETQYF
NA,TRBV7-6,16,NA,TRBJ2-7,TGTGCCAGCAGCTTAGGGGTAGCTCCGTCGTCGAGCGAGCAGTACTTC,CASSLGVAPSSSEQYF
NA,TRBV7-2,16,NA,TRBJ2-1,TGTGCCAGCAGCTTAGGTACAGGGCTCTCCTACAATGAGCAGTTCTTC,CASSLGTGLSYNEQFF
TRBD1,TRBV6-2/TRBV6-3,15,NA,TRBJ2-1,TGTGCCAGCAGTTACGGGACAGGGGGCTACAATGAGCAGTTCTTC,CASSYGTGGYNEQFF
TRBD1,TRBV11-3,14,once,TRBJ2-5,TGTGCCAGCAGCCGCGGGACAGGCCAAGAGACCCAGTACTTC,CASSRGTGQETQYF
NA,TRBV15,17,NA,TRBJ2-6,TGTGCCACCAGCATACCGACAGGAGCCTCTGGGGCCAACGTCCTGACTTTC,CATSIPTGASGANVLTF
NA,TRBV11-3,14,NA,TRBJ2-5,TGTGCCAGCAGCCCACGGGGGTCCCAAGAGACCCAGTACTTC,CASSPRGSQETQYF
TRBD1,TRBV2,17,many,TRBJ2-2,TGTGCCAGCAGGCAGCTACAACAGGGGGCTGGCACCGGGGAGCTGTTTTTT,CASRQLQQGAGTGELFF
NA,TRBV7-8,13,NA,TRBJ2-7,TGTGCCAGCAGCTCCGGGACTTCCCACGAGCAGTACTTC,CASSSGTSHEQYF
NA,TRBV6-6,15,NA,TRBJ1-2,TGTGCCAGCAGTTACTCGAGGGGGGGCTTCTATGGCTACACCTTT,CASSYSRGGFYGYTF
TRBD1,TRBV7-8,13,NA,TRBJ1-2,TGTGCCAGCAGCTTTGGCAGGGGGCTTGGCTACACCTTC,CASSFGRGLGYTF
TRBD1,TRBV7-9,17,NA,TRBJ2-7,TGTGCCAGCAGCTCAAACCTCCCCGGGACAGGGGGCTACGAGCAGTACTTC,CASSSNLPGTGGYEQYF
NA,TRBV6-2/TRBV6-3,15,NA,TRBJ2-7,TGTGCCAGCAGCCGAGAGGTTTCCGGAGCCTACGAGCAGTACTTC,CASSREVSGAYEQYF
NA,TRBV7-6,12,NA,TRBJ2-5,TGTGCCAGCAGCTTGGCCTTAGAGACCCAGTACTTC,CASSLALETQYF
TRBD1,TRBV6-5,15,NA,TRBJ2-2,TGTGCCAGCGGCCGGGACAGGGGGTATACCGGGGAGCTGTTTTTT,CASGRDRGYTGELFF
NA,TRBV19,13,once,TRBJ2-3,TGTGCCAGTAGTTATACTAGCACAGATACGCAGTATTTT,CASSYTSTDTQYF
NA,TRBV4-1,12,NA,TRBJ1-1,TGCGCCAGCAGCCAAGACAGGTTAGAAGCTTTCTTT,CASSQDRLEAFF